This T cell receptor (beta chain) was identified in a study of human T cells and chemical hapten exposure. Across the study: Patients had diphenylcyclopropenone applied to the scalp weekly throughout the approximately 22-week study. Minor volume differences among pooled libraries chiefly drove per-sample TCR yield variation. Whole-study results and caveats: TCRs exceeding a frequency of 1 in 1000 stayed unchanged under DPC sensitization.

Time point of the sample: patch test 3, about 24 weeks after DPC sensitization. Stated treatment: therapeutic diphenylcyclopropenone sensitization with weekly scalp DPC. This clonotype was detected many times. The antigen is undetermined. The V end was cut by 4 bases, the J end by 9 bases, with 11 bases between. Germline V CDR1 and CDR2: SGHDT, YYEEEE. The CDR3 covers 12 residues. As handled by the study authors: Per-sample TCR counts ranged from about 20,000 to 700,000, median 95,638. TCRdb passed the RACE reads through MiXCR, listing each CDR3 protein once. V and J calls and clone size were set by TCRdb, not the authors. The sample includes 25,000 to 35,000 distinct CDR3 sequences, approximately 6% of them seen just once.

This sequence was found in a man aged 30 to 45 with alopecia areata. Some clones in this sample may be carry-over from other donors' samples. The input for sequencing was whole blood, taken in connection with sensitization to the hapten diphenylcyclopropenone (DPC). The chain is built from TRBV5-6 and TRBJ2-1, with D perhaps TRBD1 (5 bases). CDR3 sequence (DNA): TGTGCCAGCAGCGGCGATGGGGCTGAGCAGTTCTTC. Translated, it gives CASSGDGAEQFF.